This section outlines one TCR beta chain sequence together with its context. Its target is not known. This entry is derived from a study of cytomegalovirus exposure and HLA in healthy donors. General study findings and limits: Specificity for CMV antigens was confirmed in vitro for three of the CMV-associated chains.

This CDR3 is built from 14 residues. Germline-derived CDR1 and CDR2 are SGHKS and YYEKEE (reference sequence). Trimming pared 0 bases from V and 3 bases from J, leaving 9 bases between. Vbeta (60) and Jbeta (13) primers were used in the PCR. Under the authors' procedure: Among the unique TCR beta chains that a later analysis counted, 70 million to 85 million in all, 10 million to 13 million were shared. Clones were sequenced by immunoSEQ multiplex PCR, and TCRdb holds only the in-frame ones, with some missing. V and J calls and clone size are given by that table; D and trimming were obtained from the DNA. The profile shows more than 95,000 clones, 72% of them singletons.

The V and J genes are TRBV5-5 and TRBJ1-1; TRBD1 is a possible D gene (5 bases). Sequences were obtained from PBMCs. This sequence originates from a man younger than 40 in good health and CMV-seronegative. In nucleotides, the CDR3 is TGTGCCAGCAGCTTGGGGTCGGGGGACACTGAAGCTTTCTTT. Its translation: CASSLGSGDTEAFF.